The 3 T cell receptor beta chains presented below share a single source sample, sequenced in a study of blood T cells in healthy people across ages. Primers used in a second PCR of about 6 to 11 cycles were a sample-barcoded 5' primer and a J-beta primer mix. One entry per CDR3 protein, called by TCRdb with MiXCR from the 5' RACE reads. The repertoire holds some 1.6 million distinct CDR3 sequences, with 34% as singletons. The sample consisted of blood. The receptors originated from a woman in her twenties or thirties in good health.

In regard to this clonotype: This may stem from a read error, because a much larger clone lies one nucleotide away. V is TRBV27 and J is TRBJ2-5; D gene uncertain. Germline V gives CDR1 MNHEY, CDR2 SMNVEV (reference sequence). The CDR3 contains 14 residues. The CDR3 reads CAGSYEFPPETQYF. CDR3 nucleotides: TGTGCCGGCAGTTACGAGTTCCCTCCAGAGACCCAGTACTTC.

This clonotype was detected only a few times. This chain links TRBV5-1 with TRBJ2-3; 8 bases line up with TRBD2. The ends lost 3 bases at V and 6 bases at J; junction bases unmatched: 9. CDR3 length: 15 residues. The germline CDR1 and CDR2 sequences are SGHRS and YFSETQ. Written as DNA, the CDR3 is TGCGCCAGCAGCTCCGCCGGGGGGGTGCAGGATACGCAGTATTTT. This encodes CASSSAGGVQDTQYF.

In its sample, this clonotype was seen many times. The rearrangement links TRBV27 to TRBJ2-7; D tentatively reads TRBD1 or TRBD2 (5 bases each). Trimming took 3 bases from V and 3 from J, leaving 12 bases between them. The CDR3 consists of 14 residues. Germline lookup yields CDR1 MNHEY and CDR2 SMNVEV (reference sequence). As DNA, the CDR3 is TGTGCCAGCAGTTTGTCCGTTGGGGGCTACGAGCAGTACTTC. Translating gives CASSLSVGGYEQYF.